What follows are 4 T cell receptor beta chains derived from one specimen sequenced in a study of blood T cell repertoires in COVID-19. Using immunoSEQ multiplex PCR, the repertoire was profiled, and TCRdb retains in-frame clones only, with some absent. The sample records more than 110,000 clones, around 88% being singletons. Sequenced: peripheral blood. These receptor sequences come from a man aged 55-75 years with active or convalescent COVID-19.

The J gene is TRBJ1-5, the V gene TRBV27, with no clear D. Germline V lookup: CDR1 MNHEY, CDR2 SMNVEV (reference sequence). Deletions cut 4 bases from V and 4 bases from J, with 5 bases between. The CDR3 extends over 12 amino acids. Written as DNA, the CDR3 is TGTGCCAGCAGTTCCCGGAATCAGCCCCAGCATTTT. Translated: CASSSRNQPQHF.

The CDR3 reads CASSEDTGNTIYF. In DNA, the CDR3 is TGTGCCAGCAGCGAGGACACTGGAAACACCATATATTTT. The chain recombines TRBV2 with TRBJ1-3; possible D gene TRBD1, 5 bases. Trimming cost V 6 bases and J 2 bases, with 8 bases left between them. This CDR3 comprises 13 residues. From germline, CDR1 is SNHLY and CDR2 FYNNEI.

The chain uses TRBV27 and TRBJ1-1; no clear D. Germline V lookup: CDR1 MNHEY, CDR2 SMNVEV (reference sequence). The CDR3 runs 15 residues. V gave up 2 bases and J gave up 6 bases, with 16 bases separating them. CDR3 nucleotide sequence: TGTGCCAGCAGTTTAGATGGATCCCTGGGCGCTGAAGCTTTCTTT. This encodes CASSLDGSLGAEAFF.

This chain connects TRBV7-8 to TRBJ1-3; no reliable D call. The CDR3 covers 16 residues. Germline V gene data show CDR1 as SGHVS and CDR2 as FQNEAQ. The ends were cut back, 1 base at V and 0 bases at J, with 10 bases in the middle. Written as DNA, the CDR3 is TGTGCCAGCAGCTTAGGGGCCCGTTTCTCTGGAAACACCATATATTTT. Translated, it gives CASSLGARFSGNTIYF.